The 8 T cell receptor beta chains reported below all come from one sample, sequenced in a study of T cell responses to AZD1222 COVID-19 vaccine (dated by TCRdb to the early 2020s). In the paper's terms, the time point label means: about 28 days (+/-7) after the second vaccine dose. Libraries came from the immunoSEQ multiplex PCR assay. Imported from immuneACCESS, the table was reduced by TCRdb to in-frame sequences with V and J called. These copies leave out some clones; in studies compared against another copy, an unresolved V gene accounts for under half, and the cause of the remainder is not known. A total of 97,000 or so clones appear in this sample, approximately 91% of them only once. The ten largest clones represent around 8.4% of the sample. The source material was peripheral blood, sampled 28 days after the second AZD1222 dose. The receptors originated from an adult who received the AZD1222 COVID-19 vaccine.

This chain uses TRBV24-1 with TRBJ2-7, with D hard to call. V gave up 4 bases and J gave up 3 bases, with 6 bases separating them. The V gene's germline CDR1 is KGHDR and CDR2 SFDVKD. The length of the CDR3 is 12 residues. CDR3: CATSDSNYEQYF. The CDR3 coding sequence is TGTGCCACCAGTGACTCTAACTACGAGCAGTACTTC.

V gene TRBV7-9 combines with J gene TRBJ1-2; 7 nucleotides agree with TRBD1. Germline CDR1 reads SEHNR; CDR2 reads FQNEAQ (reference sequence). With 4 bases clipped from V and 6 bases from J, the junction kept 11 bases outside the gene matches. This CDR3 spans 15 amino acids. CDR3 region: CASSSGRGGSNGYTF. CDR3 bases: TGTGCCAGCAGCTCAGGGCGAGGGGGCTCCAATGGCTACACCTTC.

The V call is TRBV9, the J call TRBJ1-4; D is unresolved. The V end lost 3 bases, the J end lost 5 bases, and 11 bases lay between the germline ends. From germline, CDR1 is SGDLS and CDR2 YYNGEE. The CDR3 contains 14 residues. The CDR3 is CASSGGWANEKLFF. As DNA, the CDR3 is TGTGCCAGCAGCGGGGGATGGGCGAATGAAAAACTGTTTTTT.

The CDR3 here is CACAWRPETQYF. CDR3 DNA sequence: TGTGCCTGCGCCTGGCGGCCCGAGACCCAGTACTTC. The V and J genes are TRBV30 and TRBJ2-5; D is undetermined. The CDR3 loop spans 12 amino acids. The V gene lost 6 bases and the J gene lost 5 bases, with 13 bases spanning the gap. CDR1 is GTSNPN, CDR2 SVGIG, per germline (reference sequence).

V is TRBV2 and J is TRBJ1-5, with D hard to call. Germline loops: CDR1 SNHLY, CDR2 FYNNEI. V lost 2 bases, J lost 4 bases, and 12 bases lay in between. CDR3 length equals 15 residues. The CDR3 spells CASSELADLNQPQHF. As DNA, the CDR3 is TGTGCCAGCAGTGAACTCGCAGATTTGAATCAGCCCCAGCATTTT.

V is TRBV28 and J is TRBJ1-1; TRBD1 might be the D (5 bases). CDR3 length equals 12 residues. V shed 5 bases and J shed 6 bases, with 10 bases lying between them. Looked up from germline, CDR1 is MDHEN and CDR2 is SYDVKM. CDR3 region: CASSPRQPEAFF. The DNA for the CDR3 is TGTGCCAGCAGTCCGAGACAGCCTGAAGCTTTCTTT.

This clone has only one observation. CDR3 bases: TGTGCCACCAGTCCTAGCGGGAGGGAGACCCAGTACTTC. Amino acids: CATSPSGRETQYF. The V call is TRBV24-1, the J call TRBJ2-5; 11 nucleotides line up with TRBD2. The V segment lost 6 bases and the J segment 5 bases; nucleotides outside the gene matches: 1. CDR3 length: 13 amino acids. CDR1 KGHDR and CDR2 SFDVKD come from the germline V gene.

A single count supports this clone. DNA for the CDR3: TGCAGCGTCGACAGGGCGGGCACTGAAGCTTTCTTT. Translation gives CSVDRAGTEAFF. V and J are TRBV29-1 and TRBJ1-1, with TRBD1 identical over 7 bases. The CDR3 loop spans 12 amino acids. From germline, CDR1 is SQVTM and CDR2 ANQGSEA. V shed 6 bases and J 4 bases; nucleotides not matched to a gene: 5.